This T cell receptor beta chain was recovered during a study of blood T cell repertoires in COVID-19. On the study more broadly: Sites in the United States, Italy and Spain provided acute and convalescent COVID-19 samples. T cells, B-cell-depleted T cells, or PBMCs provided the cDNA or gDNA that served as material.

V lost 4 bases and J 8 bases, leaving 15 bases between the germline ends. The CDR3 is 15 residues long. CDR1 and CDR2 from the germline V gene are SNHLY and FYNNEI. This clone has just one count. Authors' methods: Amplifying reference gene primers gave estimates of nucleated cell counts. Data came from immunoSEQ multiplex PCR; TCRdb stores just in-frame clones and leaves some out. The V and J calls and clone size were taken over from that table, and D and trimming were inferred from the DNA. Among 200,000 to 300,000 clones listed, 83% were seen once. Sequenced sample: peripheral blood. The source is a human donor in a cohort sampled during active COVID-19. The chain is built from TRBV2 and TRBJ1-6; D is unresolved. CDR3 amino acids: CASSVDESRDSPLHF. The CDR3 bases are TGTGCCAGCAGTGTTGACGAGTCCCGGGATTCACCCCTCCACTTT.